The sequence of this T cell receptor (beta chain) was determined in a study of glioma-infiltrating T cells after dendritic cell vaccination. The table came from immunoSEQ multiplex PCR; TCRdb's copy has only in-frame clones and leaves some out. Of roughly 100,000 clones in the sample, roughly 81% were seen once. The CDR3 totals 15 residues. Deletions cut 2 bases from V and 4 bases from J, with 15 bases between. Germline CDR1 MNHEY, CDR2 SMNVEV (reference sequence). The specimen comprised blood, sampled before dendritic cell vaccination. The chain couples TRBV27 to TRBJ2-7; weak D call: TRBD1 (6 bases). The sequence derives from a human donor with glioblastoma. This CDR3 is CASSLRDTRTYEQYF. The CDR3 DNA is TGTGCCAGCAGTTTAAGGGACACCCGAACTTACGAGCAGTACTTC.